The 18 T cell receptor beta chains given below trace back to one sample, sequenced in a study of T cell repertoires in cytomegalovirus infection. TCRdb reanalysed the reads using MiXCR and keeps one entry per CDR3 protein. This sample carries 150,000 to 200,000 distinct CDR3 sequences, around 14% of them seen once, and the ten largest clones take 25% to 30%. The sequenced sample consisted of PBMCs. These TCRs come from a human donor in good health (CMV status not recorded). Some clones in this sample may be carry-over from other donors' samples.

This clonotype was observed at least ten times. The chain couples TRBV19 to TRBJ2-1, with TRBD2 identical over 9 bases. The ends lost 3 bases at V and 2 bases at J; junction bases unmatched: 2. The CDR3 has 15 residues. CDR1 is LNHDA and CDR2 is SQIVND in the germline V gene (reference sequence). CDR3 bases: TGTGCCAGTAGTATCGGCGGGAGGGCCTACAATGAGCAGTTCTTC. Its translation is CASSIGGRAYNEQFF.

This clonotype has at least ten counts. The chain uses TRBV28 and TRBJ1-1; 8 nucleotides line up with TRBD1. This CDR3 comprises 13 residues. In germline, CDR1 is MDHEN, CDR2 SYDVKM. With 4 bases clipped from V and 7 bases from J, the junction kept 5 bases outside the gene matches. The CDR3 DNA reads as TGTGCCAGCAGTTGGACAGGGCAGAATGAAGCTTTCTTT. Amino acids: CASSWTGQNEAFF.

This clonotype was picked up a small number of times. The chain joins TRBV4-1 to TRBJ2-3; D perhaps matches TRBD1 (6 bases). V was trimmed by 0 bases and J by 3 bases, leaving 7 bases between them. The V gene's germline CDR1 is MGHRA and CDR2 YSYEKL. This CDR3 spans 14 amino acids. The CDR3 sequence is CASSQDQGTDTQYF. Written as DNA, the CDR3 is TGCGCCAGCAGCCAAGACCAGGGGACAGATACGCAGTATTTT.

This clonotype was recorded at least ten times. The chain joins TRBV7-6 to TRBJ2-7; the D gene is possibly TRBD1 (7 bases). The CDR3 covers 15 residues. The V gene's germline CDR1 is SGHVS and CDR2 FNYEAQ. V was trimmed by 2 bases and J by 7 bases, leaving 18 bases between them. As DNA, the CDR3 is TGTGCCAGCAGCTTAAGGGCGGAGGGGGCTGAAGAGCAGTACTTC. Amino acid sequence: CASSLRAEGAEEQYF.

This clonotype was observed a handful of times. This sequence joins TRBV28 and TRBJ1-3; D is possibly TRBD1 (5 bases). Looked up from germline, CDR1 is MDHEN and CDR2 is SYDVKM. The CDR3 is 15 amino acids. Trimming pared 3 bases from V and 4 bases from J, leaving 13 bases between. The CDR3 is CASSLKRGSGNTIYF. Here the CDR3 DNA reads TGTGCCAGCAGTTTGAAAAGGGGCTCCGGAAACACCATATATTTT.

The chain is built from TRBV4-1 and TRBJ1-4; 10 nucleotides align to TRBD1. V was clipped by 8 bases and J by 7 bases; unmatched bases: 7. CDR3 size: 14 residues. Germline CDR1 is MGHRA and CDR2 is YSYEKL. The CDR3 coding sequence is TGCGCCAGCGGCTCCGGGACAGGGGTTGAAAAACTGTTTTTT. Its translation is CASGSGTGVEKLFF.

This clonotype came up a few times. The genes are TRBV20-1 and TRBJ2-1, with TRBD2 matching over 9 bases. V lost 3 bases to trimming and J lost 13 bases; unmatched junction nucleotides: 7. CDR1 DFQATT and CDR2 SNEGSKA come from the germline V gene (reference sequence). The length of the CDR3 is 12 residues. CDR3 DNA sequence: TGCAGTGCTAGTCCTAGCGGGGCCCTCCAGTTCTTC. Protein product: CSASPSGALQFF.

This clonotype was detected a few times. The chain couples TRBV29-1 to TRBJ2-3, with D tentatively TRBD2 (5 bases). Germline V gene sequence: CDR1 SQVTM, CDR2 ANQGSEA. The V gene lost 5 bases and the J gene lost 5 bases, with 20 bases spanning the gap. The length of the CDR3 is 15 residues. The CDR3, as DNA: TGCAGCGTTTCTGATGGGTTACTAGGTCGAGATACGCAGTATTTT. Amino acids: CSVSDGLLGRDTQYF.

The V gene is TRBV10-3, the J gene TRBJ1-5; D not resolved. Trimming cost V 0 bases and J 2 bases, with 8 bases left between them. CDR1 and CDR2 (germline): ENHRY, SYGVKD. There are 15 residues in the CDR3. This CDR3 reads CAISESTQGNQPQHF. DNA for the CDR3: TGTGCCATCAGTGAGTCGACTCAAGGCAATCAGCCCCAGCATTTT.

This clonotype has at least ten counts. The chain uses TRBV7-2 and TRBJ1-2, with TRBD1 matching 12 bases. This CDR3 comprises 13 residues. CDR1 and CDR2 from the germline V gene are SGHTA and FQGNSA. After removal of 6 bases from V and 7 bases from J, the junction contained 3 bases not matched to a gene. The CDR3 DNA reads as TGTGCCAGCAGGGGACAGGGGGCTTCTGGCTACACCTTC. Amino acids: CASRGQGASGYTF.

This clonotype occurred a few times. The V gene is TRBV3-1, the J gene TRBJ2-1, with 9 bases that match TRBD2. Germline V gene data show CDR1 as LGHDT and CDR2 as YNNKEL (reference sequence). The length of the CDR3 is 14 residues. The V and J ends lost 5 bases and 9 bases, in that order; junction bases with no gene match: 8. The CDR3 nucleotides are TGTGCCAGCAGCTTAGCTAGCGGGATCTCTGAGCAGTTCTTC. It is translated as CASSLASGISEQFF.

This clonotype was counted between two and nine times. The rearrangement uses TRBV7-6 and TRBJ1-1; TRBD1 might be the D (6 bases). V lost 5 bases to trimming and J lost 0 bases, with 16 bases between them. This CDR3 has 16 amino acids. The germline gives CDR1 SGHVS, CDR2 FNYEAQ. CDR3 amino acids: CASSPGQPGMNTEAFF. DNA of the CDR3: TGTGCCAGCAGCCCCGGACAGCCTGGCATGAACACTGAAGCTTTCTTT.

This clonotype has at least ten counts. The chain couples TRBV29-1 to TRBJ1-2, with TRBD1 as a possible D gene (5 bases). CDR1 and CDR2 (germline): SQVTM, ANQGSEA. The CDR3 contains 13 residues. V shed 7 bases and J shed 2 bases, with 14 bases lying between them. The DNA of the CDR3 is TGCAGCGGGCGGGGCGACTCAAACTATGGCTACACCTTC. It codes for CSGRGDSNYGYTF.

The rearrangement uses TRBV23-1 and TRBJ2-7, with D possibly matching TRBD1 (6 bases). TRBV23-1 is an open reading frame whose function is uncertain. The CDR3 runs 15 residues. Trimming cost V 2 bases and J 2 bases, with 13 bases left between them. The CDR3 loop is CASSQPGQKTYEQYF. CDR3 in DNA: TGCGCCAGCAGTCAACCGGGACAAAAAACCTACGAGCAGTACTTC.

In this sample, this clonotype turned up many times. The CDR3 DNA is TGTGCCAGCAGTTTAACAGACTTAATATTGAACACTGAAGCTTTCTTT. This sequence encodes CASSLTDLILNTEAFF. The chain employs TRBV28 and TRBJ1-1; D gene unclear. Trimming removed 2 bases at V and 0 bases at J, with 13 bases between. From germline, CDR1 is MDHEN and CDR2 SYDVKM. This CDR3 is built from 16 residues.

This clonotype was picked up many times. The V gene is TRBV28, the J gene TRBJ2-1; the D gene is possibly TRBD2 (5 bases). V was trimmed by 5 bases and J by 2 bases, leaving 16 bases between them. This CDR3 has 16 amino acids. Germline loops: CDR1 MDHEN, CDR2 SYDVKM. The CDR3 DNA sequence: TGTGCCAGCAGTCCTGGGAGCAGCCTTACCTACAATGAGCAGTTCTTC. Translated: CASSPGSSLTYNEQFF.

The chain uses TRBV12-3 or TRBV12-4 and TRBJ2-2, with 11 bases lining up with TRBD2. The V segment lost 2 bases and the J segment 1 base; nucleotides outside the gene matches: 6. The CDR3 has 18 amino acids. CDR3 loop: CASSLRVGLAGNTGELFF. The CDR3 DNA is TGTGCCAGCAGTTTAAGGGTAGGACTAGCGGGGAACACCGGGGAGCTGTTTTTT.

This chain joins TRBV20-1 and TRBJ1-5, with D unclear. Per the germline V gene, CDR1 is DFQATT and CDR2 is SNEGSKA (reference sequence). The CDR3 extends over 12 amino acids. V lost 3 bases and J 2 bases, leaving 5 bases between the germline ends. The CDR3 DNA is TGCAGTGCTAGGGGCGGCAATCAGCCCCAGCATTTT. Encoded protein: CSARGGNQPQHF.